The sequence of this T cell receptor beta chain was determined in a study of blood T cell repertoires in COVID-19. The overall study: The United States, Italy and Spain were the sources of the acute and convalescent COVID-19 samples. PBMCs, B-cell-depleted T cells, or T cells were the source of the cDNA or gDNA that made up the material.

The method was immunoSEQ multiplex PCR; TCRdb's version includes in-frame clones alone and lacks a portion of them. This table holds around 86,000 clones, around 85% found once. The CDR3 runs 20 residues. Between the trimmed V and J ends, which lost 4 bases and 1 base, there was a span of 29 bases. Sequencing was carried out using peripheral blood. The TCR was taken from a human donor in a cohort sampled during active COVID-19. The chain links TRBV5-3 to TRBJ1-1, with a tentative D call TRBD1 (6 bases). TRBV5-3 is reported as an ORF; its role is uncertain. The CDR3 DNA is TGTGCCAGAAGCCTCGGGACAAACGTACCCCTCGGAGATGCGAACACTGAAGCTTTCTTT. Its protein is CARSLGTNVPLGDANTEAFF.